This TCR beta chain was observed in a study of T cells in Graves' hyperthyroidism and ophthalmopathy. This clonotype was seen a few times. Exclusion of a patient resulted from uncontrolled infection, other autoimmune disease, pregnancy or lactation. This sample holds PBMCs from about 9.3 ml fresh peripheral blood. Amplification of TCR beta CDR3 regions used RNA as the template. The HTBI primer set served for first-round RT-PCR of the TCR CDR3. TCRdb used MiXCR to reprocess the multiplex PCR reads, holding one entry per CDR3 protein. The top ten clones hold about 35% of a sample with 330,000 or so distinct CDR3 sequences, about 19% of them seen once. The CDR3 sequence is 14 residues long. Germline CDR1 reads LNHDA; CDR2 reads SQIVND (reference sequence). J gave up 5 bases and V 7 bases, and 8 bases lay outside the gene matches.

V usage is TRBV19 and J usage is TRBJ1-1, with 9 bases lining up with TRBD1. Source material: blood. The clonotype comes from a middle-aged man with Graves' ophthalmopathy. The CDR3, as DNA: TGTGCCAGTACCCGGGGGACAGGGCTTACTGAAGCTTTCTTT. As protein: CASTRGTGLTEAFF.